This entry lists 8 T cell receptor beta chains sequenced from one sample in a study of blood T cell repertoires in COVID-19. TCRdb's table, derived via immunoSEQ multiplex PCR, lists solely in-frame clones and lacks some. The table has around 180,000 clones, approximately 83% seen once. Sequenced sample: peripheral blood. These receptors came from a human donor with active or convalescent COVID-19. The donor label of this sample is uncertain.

The CDR3 DNA reads as TGTGCCAGCAGCTTTCGGAACACCGGGGAGCTGTTTTTT. Translated, it gives CASSFRNTGELFF. The chain joins TRBV5-6 to TRBJ2-2; D is unclear. Trimming pared 2 bases from V and 1 base from J, leaving 3 bases between. The CDR3 covers 13 residues. Per germline, CDR1 SGHDT and CDR2 YYEEEE.

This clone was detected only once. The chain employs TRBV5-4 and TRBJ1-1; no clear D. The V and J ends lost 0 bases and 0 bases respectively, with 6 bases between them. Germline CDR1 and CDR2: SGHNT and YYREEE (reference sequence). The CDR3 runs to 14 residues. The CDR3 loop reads CASSLDIVNTEAFF. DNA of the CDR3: TGTGCCAGCAGCTTGGACATTGTGAACACTGAAGCTTTCTTT.

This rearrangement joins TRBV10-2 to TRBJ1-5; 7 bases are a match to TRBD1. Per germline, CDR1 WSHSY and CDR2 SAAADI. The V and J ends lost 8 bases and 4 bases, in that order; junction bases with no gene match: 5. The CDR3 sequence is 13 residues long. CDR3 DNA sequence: TGCGCCAGCGCAGGGGGTTATAATCAGCCCCAGCATTTT. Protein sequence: CASAGGYNQPQHF.

In nucleotides, the CDR3 is TGTGCCACCAGTGACTCGACTAGCGGGGTGTGGGAGACCCAGTACTTC. Translating it yields CATSDSTSGVWETQYF. The chain links TRBV24-1 to TRBJ2-5; TRBD2 matches 11 bases. Germline values: CDR1 KGHDR, CDR2 SFDVKD. This CDR3 spans 16 amino acids. V lost 4 bases, J lost 5 bases, and 8 bases stayed unmatched.

The CDR3 DNA reads as TGTGCCAGCAGCTCCTGGGATGGCGGGGGAGACACAGATACGCAGTATTTT. It specifies CASSSWDGGGDTDTQYF. This chain joins TRBV13 and TRBJ2-3; TRBD2 agrees at 7 bases. Germline-derived CDR1 and CDR2 are PRHDT and FYEKMQ (reference sequence). Losses at the gene ends were 4 bases for V and 2 bases for J; bases not matched to a gene: 12. The CDR3 runs to 17 residues. The complete variable domain, with remaining parts taken from reference TRBV13 and TRBJ2-3, reads AAGVIQSPRHLIKEKRETATLKCYPIPRHDTVYWYQQGPGQDPQFLISFYEKMQSDKGSIPDRFSAQQFSDYHSELNMSSLELGDSALYFCASSSWDGGGDTDTQYFGPGTRLTVL.

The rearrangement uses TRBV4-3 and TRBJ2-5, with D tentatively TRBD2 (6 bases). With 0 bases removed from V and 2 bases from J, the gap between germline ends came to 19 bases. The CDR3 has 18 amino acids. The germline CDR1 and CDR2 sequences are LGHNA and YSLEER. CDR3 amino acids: CASSQDVPRFGGQETQYF. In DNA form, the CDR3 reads TGCGCCAGCAGCCAAGACGTCCCGCGGTTTGGGGGGCAAGAGACCCAGTACTTC.

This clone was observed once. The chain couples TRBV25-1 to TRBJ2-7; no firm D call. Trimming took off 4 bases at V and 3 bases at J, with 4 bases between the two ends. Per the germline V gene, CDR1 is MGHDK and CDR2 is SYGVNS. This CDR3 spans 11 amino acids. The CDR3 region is CASSANYEQYF. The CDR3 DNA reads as TGTGCCAGCAGTGCCAACTACGAGCAGTACTTC.

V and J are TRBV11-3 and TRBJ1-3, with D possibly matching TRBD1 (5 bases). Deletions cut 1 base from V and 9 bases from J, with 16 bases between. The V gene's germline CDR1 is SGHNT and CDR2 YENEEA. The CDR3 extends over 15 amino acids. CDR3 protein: CASSLVGGHSGTIYF. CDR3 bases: TGTGCCAGCAGCTTAGTGGGAGGACACTCCGGCACCATATATTTT.